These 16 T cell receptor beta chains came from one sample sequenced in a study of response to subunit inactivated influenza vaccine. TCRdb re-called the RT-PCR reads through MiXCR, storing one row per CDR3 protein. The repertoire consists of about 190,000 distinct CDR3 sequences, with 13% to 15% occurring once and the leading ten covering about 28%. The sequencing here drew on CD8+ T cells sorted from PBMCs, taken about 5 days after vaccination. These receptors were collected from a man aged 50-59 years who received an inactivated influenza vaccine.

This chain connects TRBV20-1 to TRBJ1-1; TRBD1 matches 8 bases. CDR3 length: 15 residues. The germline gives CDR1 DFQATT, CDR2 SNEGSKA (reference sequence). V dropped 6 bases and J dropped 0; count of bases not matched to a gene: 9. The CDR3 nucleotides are TGCAGTGCCCCGGACAGGGCAAGCATGAACACTGAAGCTTTCTTT. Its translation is CSAPDRASMNTEAFF.

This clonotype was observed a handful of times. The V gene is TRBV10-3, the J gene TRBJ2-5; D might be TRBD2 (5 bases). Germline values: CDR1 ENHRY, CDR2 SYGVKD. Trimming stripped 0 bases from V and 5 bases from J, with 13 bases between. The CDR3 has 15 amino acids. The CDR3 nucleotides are TGTGCCATCAGTGAGTCGAATGGGCCGGGGGAGACCCAGTACTTC. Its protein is CAISESNGPGETQYF.

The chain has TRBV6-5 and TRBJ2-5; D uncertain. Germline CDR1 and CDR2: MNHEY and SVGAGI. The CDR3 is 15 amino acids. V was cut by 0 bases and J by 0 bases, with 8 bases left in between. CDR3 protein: CASSYSSGHQETQYF. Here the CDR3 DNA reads TGTGCCAGCAGTTACTCTTCTGGACACCAAGAGACCCAGTACTTC.

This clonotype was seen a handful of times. CDR3 DNA: TGCGCCAGCAGCCAAGGGGTGAAGGGATCCTACGAGCAGTACTTC. Translating gives CASSQGVKGSYEQYF. V usage is TRBV4-3 and J usage is TRBJ2-7; D gene ambiguous. Looked up from germline, CDR1 is LGHNA and CDR2 is YSLEER. Trimming removed 1 base at V and 1 base at J, with 11 bases between. CDR3 length: 15 residues.

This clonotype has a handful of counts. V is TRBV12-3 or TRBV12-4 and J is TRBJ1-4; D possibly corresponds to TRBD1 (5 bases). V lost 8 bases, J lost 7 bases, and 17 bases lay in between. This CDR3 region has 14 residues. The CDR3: CASSRGEESEKLFF. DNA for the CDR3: TGTGCCAGCTCGAGAGGGGAGGAGAGTGAAAAACTGTTTTTT.

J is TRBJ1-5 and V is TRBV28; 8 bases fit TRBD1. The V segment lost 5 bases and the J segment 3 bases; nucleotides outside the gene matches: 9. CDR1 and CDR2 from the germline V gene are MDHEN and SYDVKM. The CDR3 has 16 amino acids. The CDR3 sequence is CASSRQGSGINQPQHF. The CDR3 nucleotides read TGTGCCAGCAGTAGACAGGGGTCCGGGATCAATCAGCCCCAGCATTTT.

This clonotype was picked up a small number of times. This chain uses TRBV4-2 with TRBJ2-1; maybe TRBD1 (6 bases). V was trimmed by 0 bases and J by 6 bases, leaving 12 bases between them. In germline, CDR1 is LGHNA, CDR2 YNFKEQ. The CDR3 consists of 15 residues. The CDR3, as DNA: TGTGCCAGCAGCCAAGAAGGTTCCAGGGGCAATGAGCAGTTCTTC. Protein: CASSQEGSRGNEQFF.

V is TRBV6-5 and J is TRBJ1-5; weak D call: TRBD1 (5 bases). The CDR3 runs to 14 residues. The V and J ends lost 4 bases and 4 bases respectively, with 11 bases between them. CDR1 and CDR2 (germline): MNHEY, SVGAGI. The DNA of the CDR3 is TGTGCCAGCAGTTCAGGGCTGACAAATCAGCCCCAGCATTTT. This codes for CASSSGLTNQPQHF.

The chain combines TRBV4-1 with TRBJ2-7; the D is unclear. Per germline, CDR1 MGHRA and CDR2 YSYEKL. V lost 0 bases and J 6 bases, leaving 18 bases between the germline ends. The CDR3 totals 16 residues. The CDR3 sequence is CASSQDRGRLALEQYF. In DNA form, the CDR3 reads TGCGCCAGCAGCCAAGATCGTGGCCGCTTGGCGCTCGAGCAGTACTTC.

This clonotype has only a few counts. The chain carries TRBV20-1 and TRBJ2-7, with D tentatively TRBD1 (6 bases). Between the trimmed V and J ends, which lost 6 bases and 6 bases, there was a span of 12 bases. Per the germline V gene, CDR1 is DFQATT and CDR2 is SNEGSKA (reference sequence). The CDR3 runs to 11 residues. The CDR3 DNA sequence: TGCAGTGCACCAACAGGGCTCGAGCAGTACTTC. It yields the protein CSAPTGLEQYF.

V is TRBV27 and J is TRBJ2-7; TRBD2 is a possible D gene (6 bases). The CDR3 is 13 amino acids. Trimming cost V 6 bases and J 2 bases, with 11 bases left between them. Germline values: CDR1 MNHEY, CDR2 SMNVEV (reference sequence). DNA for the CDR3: TGTGCCAGCAGGCGTGGGACTCCCTACGAGCAGTACTTC. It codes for CASRRGTPYEQYF.

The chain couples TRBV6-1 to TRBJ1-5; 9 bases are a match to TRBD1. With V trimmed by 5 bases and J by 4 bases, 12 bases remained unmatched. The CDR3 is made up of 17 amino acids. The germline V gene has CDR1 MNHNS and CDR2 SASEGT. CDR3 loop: CASSQHRDRVPNQPQHF. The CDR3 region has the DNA TGTGCCAGCAGTCAACACCGGGACAGGGTTCCTAATCAGCCCCAGCATTTT.

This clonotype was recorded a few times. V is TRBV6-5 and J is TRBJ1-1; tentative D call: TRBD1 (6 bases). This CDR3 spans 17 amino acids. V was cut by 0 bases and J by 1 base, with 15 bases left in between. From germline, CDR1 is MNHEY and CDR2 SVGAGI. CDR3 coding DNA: TGTGCCAGCAGTTACTCGATTTCAGGGGCAAAGAACACTGAAGCTTTCTTT. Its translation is CASSYSISGAKNTEAFF.

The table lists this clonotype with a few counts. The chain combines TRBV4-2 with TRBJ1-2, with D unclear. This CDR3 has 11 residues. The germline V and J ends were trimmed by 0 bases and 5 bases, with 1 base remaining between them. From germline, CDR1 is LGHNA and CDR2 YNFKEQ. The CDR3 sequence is CASSQEYGYTF. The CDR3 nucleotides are TGTGCCAGCAGCCAAGAGTATGGCTACACCTTC.

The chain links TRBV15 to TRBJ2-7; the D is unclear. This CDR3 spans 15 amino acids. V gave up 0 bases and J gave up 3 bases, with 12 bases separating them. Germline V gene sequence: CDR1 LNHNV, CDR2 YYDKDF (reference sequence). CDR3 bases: TGTGCCACCAGCAGAGAGGGTCCCTCCATCTACGAGCAGTACTTC. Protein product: CATSREGPSIYEQYF.

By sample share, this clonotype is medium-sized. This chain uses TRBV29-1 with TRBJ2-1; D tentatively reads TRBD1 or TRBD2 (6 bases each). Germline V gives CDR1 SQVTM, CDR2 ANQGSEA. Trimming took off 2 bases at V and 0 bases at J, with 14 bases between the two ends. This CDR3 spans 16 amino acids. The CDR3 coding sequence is TGCAGCGTTGAACCCCAACGGGGGCTCTCCTACAATGAGCAGTTCTTC. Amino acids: CSVEPQRGLSYNEQFF.